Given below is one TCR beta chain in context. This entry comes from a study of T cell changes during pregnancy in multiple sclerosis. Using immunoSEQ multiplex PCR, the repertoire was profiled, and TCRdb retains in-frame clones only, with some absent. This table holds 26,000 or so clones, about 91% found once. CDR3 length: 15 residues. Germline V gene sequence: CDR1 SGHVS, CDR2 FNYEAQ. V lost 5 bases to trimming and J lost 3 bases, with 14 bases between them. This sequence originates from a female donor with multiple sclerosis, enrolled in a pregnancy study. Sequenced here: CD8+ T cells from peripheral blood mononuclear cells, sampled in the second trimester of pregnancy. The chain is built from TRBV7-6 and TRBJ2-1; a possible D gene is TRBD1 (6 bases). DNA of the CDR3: TGTGCCAGCAGCCCCCGGACAGTCAGCTACAATGAGCAGTTCTTC. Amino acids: CASSPRTVSYNEQFF.